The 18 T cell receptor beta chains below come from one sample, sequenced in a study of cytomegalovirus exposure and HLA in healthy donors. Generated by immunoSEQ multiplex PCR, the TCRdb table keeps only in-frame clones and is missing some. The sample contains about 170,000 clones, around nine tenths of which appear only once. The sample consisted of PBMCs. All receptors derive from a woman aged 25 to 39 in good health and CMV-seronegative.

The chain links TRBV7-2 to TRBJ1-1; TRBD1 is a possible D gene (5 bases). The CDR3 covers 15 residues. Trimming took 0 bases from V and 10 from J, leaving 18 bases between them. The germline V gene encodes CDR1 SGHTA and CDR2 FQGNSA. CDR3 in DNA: TGTGCCAGCAGCTTAGCCCCCGGACACGACCTAGGAGCTTTCTTT. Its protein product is CASSLAPGHDLGAFF. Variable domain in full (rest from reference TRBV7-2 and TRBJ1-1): GAGVSQSPSNKVTEKGKDVELRCDPISGHTALYWYRQSLGQGLEFLIYFQGNSAPDKSGLPSDRFSAERTGGSVSTLTIQRTQQEDSAVYLCASSLAPGHDLGAFFGQGTRLTVV.

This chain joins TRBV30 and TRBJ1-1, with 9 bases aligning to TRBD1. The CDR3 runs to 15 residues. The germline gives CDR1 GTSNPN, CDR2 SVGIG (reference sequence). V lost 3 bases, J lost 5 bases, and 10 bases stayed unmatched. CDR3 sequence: CAWRPLQGARTEAFF. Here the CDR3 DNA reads TGTGCCTGGAGACCACTACAGGGGGCGCGAACTGAAGCTTTCTTT. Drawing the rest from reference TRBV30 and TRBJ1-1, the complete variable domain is SQTIHQWPATLVQPVGSPLSLECTVEGTSNPNLYWYRQAAGRGLQLLFYSVGIGQISSEVPQNLSASRPQDRQFILSSKKLLLSDSGFYLCAWRPLQGARTEAFFGQGTRLTVV.

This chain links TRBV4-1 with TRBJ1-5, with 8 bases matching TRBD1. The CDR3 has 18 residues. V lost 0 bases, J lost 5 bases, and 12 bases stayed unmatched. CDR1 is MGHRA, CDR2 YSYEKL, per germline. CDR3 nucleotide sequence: TGCGCCAGCAGCCAAGACACTACCGACAGGGGTTTATATCAGCCCCAGCATTTT. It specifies CASSQDTTDRGLYQPQHF.

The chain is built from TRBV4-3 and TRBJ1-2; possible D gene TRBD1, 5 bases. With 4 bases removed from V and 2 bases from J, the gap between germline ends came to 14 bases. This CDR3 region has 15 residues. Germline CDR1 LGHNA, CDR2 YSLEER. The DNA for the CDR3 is TGCGCCAGCAGCCGAAGTAGGGGCGGCAACTATGGCTACACCTTC. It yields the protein CASSRSRGGNYGYTF.

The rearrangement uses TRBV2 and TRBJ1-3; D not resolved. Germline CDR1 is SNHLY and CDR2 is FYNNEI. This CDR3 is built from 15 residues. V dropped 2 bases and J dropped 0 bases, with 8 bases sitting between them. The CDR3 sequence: CASSELSDSGNTIYF. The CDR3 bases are TGTGCCAGCAGTGAATTGTCAGACTCTGGAAACACCATATATTTT. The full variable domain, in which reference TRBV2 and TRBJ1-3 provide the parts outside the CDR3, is EPEVTQTPSHQVTQMGQEVILRCVPISNHLYFYWYRQILGQKVEFLVSFYNNEISEKSEIFDDQFSVERPDGSNFTLKIRSTKLEDSAMYFCASSELSDSGNTIYFGEGSWLTVV.

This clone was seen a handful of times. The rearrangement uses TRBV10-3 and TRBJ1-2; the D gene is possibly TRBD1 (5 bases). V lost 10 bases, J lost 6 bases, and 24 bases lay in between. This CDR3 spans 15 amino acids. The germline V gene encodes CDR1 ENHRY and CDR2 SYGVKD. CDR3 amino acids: CATPQLGGGSHGYTF. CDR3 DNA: TGTGCCACCCCACAGTTGGGGGGTGGAAGTCATGGCTACACCTTC.

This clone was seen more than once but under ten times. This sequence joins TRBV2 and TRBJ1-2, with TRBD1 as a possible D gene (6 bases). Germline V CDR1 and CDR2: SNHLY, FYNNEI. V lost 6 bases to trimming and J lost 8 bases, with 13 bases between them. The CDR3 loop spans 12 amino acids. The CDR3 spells CASRGAGEGYTF. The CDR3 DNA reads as TGTGCCAGCAGGGGAGCAGGGGAAGGCTACACCTTC.

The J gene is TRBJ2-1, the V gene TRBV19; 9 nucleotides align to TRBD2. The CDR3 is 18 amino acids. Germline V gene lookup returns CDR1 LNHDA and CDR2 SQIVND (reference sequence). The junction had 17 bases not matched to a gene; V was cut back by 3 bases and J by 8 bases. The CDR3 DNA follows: TGTGCCAGTAGTATCGTTGGGGTGGCGGGGGGGCAGGTGTATGAGCAGTTCTTC. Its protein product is CASSIVGVAGGQVYEQFF.

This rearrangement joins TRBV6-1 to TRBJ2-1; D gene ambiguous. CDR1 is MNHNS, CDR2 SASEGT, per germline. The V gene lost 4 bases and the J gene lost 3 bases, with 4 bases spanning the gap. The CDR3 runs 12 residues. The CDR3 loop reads CASSASYNEQFF. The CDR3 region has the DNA TGTGCCAGCAGTGCCAGCTACAATGAGCAGTTCTTC.

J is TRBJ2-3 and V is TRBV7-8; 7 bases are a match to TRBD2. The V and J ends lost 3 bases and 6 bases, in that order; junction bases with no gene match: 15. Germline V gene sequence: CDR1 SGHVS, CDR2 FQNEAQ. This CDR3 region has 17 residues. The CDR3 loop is CASSFRSRGVIRDTQYF. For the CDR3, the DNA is TGTGCCAGCAGCTTCCGCAGTCGGGGGGTGATCAGGGATACGCAGTATTTT.

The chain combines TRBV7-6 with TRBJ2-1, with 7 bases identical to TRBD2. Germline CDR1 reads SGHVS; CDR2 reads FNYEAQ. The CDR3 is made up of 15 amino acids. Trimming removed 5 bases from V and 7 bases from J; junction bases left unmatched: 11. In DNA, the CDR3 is TGTGCCAGCAGCCTCCGGGACTACCCTGCGAATGAGCAGTTCTTC. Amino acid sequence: CASSLRDYPANEQFF.

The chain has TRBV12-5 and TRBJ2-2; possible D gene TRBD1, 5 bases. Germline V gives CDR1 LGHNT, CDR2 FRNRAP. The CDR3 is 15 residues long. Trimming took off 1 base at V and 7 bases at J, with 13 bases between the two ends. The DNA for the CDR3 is TGTGCTAGTGGTTTGGGACAGACCCTCAGCGGGGAGCTGTTTTTT. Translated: CASGLGQTLSGELFF.

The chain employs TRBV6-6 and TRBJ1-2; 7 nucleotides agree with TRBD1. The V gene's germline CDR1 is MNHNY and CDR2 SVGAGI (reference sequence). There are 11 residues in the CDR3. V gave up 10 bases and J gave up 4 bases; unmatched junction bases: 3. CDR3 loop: CATRDSYGYTF. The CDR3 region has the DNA TGTGCCACCCGGGACAGCTATGGCTACACCTTC.

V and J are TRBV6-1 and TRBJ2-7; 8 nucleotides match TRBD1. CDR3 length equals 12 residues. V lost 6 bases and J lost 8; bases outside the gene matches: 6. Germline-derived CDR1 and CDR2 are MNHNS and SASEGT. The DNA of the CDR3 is TGTGCCAGCAGCCCCGGACAGGGCCAGCAGTACTTC. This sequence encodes CASSPGQGQQYF.

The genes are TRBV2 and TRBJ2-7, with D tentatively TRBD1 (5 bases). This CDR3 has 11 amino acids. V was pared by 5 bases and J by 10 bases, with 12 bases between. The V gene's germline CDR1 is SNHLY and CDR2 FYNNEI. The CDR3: CASSPKGYQYF. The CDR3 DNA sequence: TGTGCCAGCAGTCCAAAGGGGTATCAGTACTTC.

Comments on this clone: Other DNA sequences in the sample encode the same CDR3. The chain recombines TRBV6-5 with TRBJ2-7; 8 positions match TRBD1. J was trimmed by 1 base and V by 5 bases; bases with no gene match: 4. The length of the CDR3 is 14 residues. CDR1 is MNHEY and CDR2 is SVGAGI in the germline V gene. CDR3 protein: CASSPGQGSYEQYF. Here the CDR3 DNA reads TGTGCCAGCAGTCCCGGACAGGGATCCTACGAGCAGTACTTC.

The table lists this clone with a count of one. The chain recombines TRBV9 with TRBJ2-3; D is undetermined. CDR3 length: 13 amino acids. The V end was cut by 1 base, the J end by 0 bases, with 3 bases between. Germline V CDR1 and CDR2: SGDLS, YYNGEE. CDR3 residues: CASSVISTDTQYF. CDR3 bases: TGTGCCAGCAGCGTAATAAGCACAGATACGCAGTATTTT.

CDR3: CASSLGWRGGTDTQYF. The CDR3 DNA follows: TGTGCCAGCAGCCTCGGGTGGCGGGGGGGCACAGATACGCAGTATTTT. The genes are TRBV11-3 and TRBJ2-3, with TRBD2 matching over 8 bases. The CDR3 covers 16 residues. Germline V gives CDR1 SGHNT, CDR2 YENEEA. Trimming removed 5 bases from V and 1 base from J; junction bases left unmatched: 8.